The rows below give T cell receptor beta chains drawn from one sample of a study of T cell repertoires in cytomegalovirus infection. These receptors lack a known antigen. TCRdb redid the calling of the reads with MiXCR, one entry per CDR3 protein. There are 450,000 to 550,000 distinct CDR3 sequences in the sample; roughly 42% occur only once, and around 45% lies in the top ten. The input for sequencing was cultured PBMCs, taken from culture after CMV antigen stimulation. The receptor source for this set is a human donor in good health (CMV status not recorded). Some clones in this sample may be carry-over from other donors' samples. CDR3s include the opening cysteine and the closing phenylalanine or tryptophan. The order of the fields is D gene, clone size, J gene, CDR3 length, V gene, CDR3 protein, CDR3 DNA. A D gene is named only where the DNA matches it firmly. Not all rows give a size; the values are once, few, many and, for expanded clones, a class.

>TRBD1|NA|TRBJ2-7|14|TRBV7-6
CASSPPTGDYEQYF
TGTGCCAGCAGCCCGCCGACAGGGGACTACGAGCAGTACTTC
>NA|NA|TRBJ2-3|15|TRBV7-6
CASSLRPLKTDTQYF
TGTGCCAGCAGCTTACGTCCTCTAAAAACAGATACGCAGTATTTT
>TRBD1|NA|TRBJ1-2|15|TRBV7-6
CASSPATGPNYGYTF
TGTGCCAGCAGCCCGGCGACAGGGCCTAACTATGGCTACACCTTC
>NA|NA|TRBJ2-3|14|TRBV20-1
CSGVWGALPDTQYF
TGCAGTGGGGTCTGGGGGGCCCTCCCAGATACGCAGTATTTT
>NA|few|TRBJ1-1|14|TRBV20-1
CSARDASGNTEAFF
TGCAGTGCTAGAGATGCATCGGGGAACACTGAAGCTTTCTTT
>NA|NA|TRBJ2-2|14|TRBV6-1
CASTSDSPTGELFF
TGTGCCAGCACCTCGGACAGCCCTACCGGGGAGCTGTTTTTT
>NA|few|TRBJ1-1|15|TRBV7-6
CASSNPWGSNTEAFF
TGTGCCAGCAGCAACCCCTGGGGGTCCAACACTGAAGCTTTCTTT
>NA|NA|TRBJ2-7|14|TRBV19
CASSIRPLSYEQYF
TGTGCCAGTAGTATACGGCCTCTCTCCTACGAGCAGTACTTC
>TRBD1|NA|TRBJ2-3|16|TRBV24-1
CATSDPGQGVTDTQYF
TGTGCCACCAGTGATCCCGGACAGGGGGTCACAGATACGCAGTATTTT
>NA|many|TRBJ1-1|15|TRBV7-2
CASSPRGWGEAEAFF
TGTGCCAGCAGCCCCCGCGGGTGGGGAGAGGCTGAAGCTTTCTTT
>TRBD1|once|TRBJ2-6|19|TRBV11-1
CASSREGTGLLSGANVLTF
TGTGCCAGCAGCCGGGAAGGGACAGGGCTTCTTTCTGGGGCCAACGTCCTGACTTTC
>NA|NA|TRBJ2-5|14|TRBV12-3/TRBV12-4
CASSLSGRGETQYF
TGTGCCAGCAGTTTAAGTGGGCGTGGGGAGACCCAGTACTTC
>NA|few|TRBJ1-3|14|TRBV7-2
CASSPQSGGNTIYF
TGTGCCAGCAGCCCGCAGTCGGGGGGAAACACCATATATTTT
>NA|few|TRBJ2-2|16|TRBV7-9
CASSWTTFRGAGELFF
TGTGCCAGCAGTTGGACCACATTCAGGGGGGCCGGGGAGCTGTTTTTT
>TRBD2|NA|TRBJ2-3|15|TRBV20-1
CSARASGISTDTQYF
TGCAGTGCTAGAGCTAGCGGGATATCCACGGATACGCAGTATTTT
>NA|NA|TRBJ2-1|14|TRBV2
CASGTGPSYNEQFF
TGTGCCAGCGGAACGGGGCCATCCTACAATGAGCAGTTCTTC
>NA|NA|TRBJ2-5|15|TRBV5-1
CASSPIMGSQETQYF
TGCGCCAGCAGCCCAATCATGGGGTCCCAAGAGACCCAGTACTTC
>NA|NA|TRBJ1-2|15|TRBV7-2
CASSRMGRPSEGYTF
TGTGCCAGCAGCCGTATGGGACGGCCCTCCGAGGGCTACACCTTC
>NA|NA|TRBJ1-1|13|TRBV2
CASSAQGITEAFF
TGTGCCAGCAGTGCCCAGGGGATAACTGAAGCTTTCTTT
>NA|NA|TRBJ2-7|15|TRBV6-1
CASRARLQGRYEQYF
TGTGCCAGCAGAGCGAGGTTGCAGGGCCGGTACGAGCAGTACTTC
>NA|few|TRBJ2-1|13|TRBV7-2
CASLDRAGVEQFF
TGTGCCAGTCTAGACAGGGCGGGAGTTGAGCAGTTCTTC
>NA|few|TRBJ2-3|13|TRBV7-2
CASSFRPIDTQYF
TGTGCCAGCAGCTTCAGGCCGATAGATACGCAGTATTTT
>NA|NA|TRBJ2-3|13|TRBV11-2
CASSLEWADTQYF
TGTGCCAGCAGCCTCGAATGGGCAGATACGCAGTATTTT
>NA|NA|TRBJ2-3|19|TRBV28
CASSLSLGGEGGVTDTQYF
TGTGCCAGCAGTTTATCCCTGGGCGGGGAGGGGGGGGTCACAGATACGCAGTATTTT
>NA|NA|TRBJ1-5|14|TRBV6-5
CASSPGRDNQPQHF
TGTGCCAGCAGCCCCGGACGGGATAATCAGCCCCAGCATTTT
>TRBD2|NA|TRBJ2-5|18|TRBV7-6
CASSLDRLAGPYQETQYF
TGTGCCAGCAGCTTAGATAGGCTAGCGGGACCGTACCAAGAGACCCAGTACTTC
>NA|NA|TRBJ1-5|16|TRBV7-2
CASSFGDAVEGGPQHF
TGTGCCAGCAGCTTTGGGGACGCGGTGGAGGGAGGGCCCCAGCATTTT
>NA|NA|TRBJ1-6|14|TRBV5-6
CASSLLRRNLPLHF
TGTGCCAGCAGCCTGCTCCGACGGAACCTTCCCCTCCACTTT
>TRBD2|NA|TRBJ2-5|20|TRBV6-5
CASSYGGSSFGLAGQETQYF
TGTGCCAGCAGTTACGGAGGTTCATCGTTTGGCCTAGCGGGCCAAGAGACCCAGTACTTC
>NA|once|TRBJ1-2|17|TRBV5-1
CASSSRPGTSSLDGYTF
TGCGCCAGCAGTTCACGTCCCGGGACATCATCATTGGATGGCTACACCTTC
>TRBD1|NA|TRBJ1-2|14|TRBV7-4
CASSRGDRSLGYTF
TGTGCCAGCAGCCGCGGGGACAGATCCTTGGGCTACACCTTC
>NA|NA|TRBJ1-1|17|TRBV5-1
CASSLVSGWYGNTEAFF
TGCGCCAGCAGCTTGGTCTCGGGGTGGTATGGAAACACTGAAGCTTTCTTT
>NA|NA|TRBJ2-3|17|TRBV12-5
CASGLRTGGTSTDTQYF
TGTGCTAGTGGTTTGCGAACGGGCGGAACTAGCACAGATACGCAGTATTTT
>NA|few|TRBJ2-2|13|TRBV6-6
CASSYRGTGELFF
TGTGCCAGCAGTTACCGGGGCACCGGGGAGCTGTTTTTT
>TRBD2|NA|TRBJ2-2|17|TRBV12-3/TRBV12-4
CASSWGLAGGPTGELFF
TGTGCCAGCAGTTGGGGACTAGCGGGGGGGCCAACCGGGGAGCTGTTTTTT
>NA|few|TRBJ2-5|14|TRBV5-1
CASTRESGRETQYF
TGCGCCAGCACCCGGGAGTCCGGGCGGGAGACCCAGTACTTC
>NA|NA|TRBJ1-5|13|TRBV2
CASSVTGNQPQHF
TGTGCCAGCAGTGTCACAGGGAATCAGCCCCAGCATTTT
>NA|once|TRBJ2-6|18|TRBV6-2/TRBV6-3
CASTLGSGTTSGANVLTF
TGTGCCAGCACCTTAGGCTCCGGGACAACCTCTGGGGCCAACGTCCTGACTTTC
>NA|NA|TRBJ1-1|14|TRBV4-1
CASSNREVFSEAFF
TGCGCCAGCAGCAACAGGGAGGTGTTTTCTGAAGCTTTCTTT
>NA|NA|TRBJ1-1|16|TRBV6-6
CASSYPDSQRNTEAFF
TGTGCCAGCAGTTACCCGGACAGCCAGCGGAACACTGAAGCTTTCTTT
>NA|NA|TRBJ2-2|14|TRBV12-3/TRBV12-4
CASINMGSTGELFF
TGTGCCAGCATTAACATGGGGAGCACCGGGGAGCTGTTTTTT
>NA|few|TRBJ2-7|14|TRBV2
CASSPISREYEQYF
TGTGCCAGCAGCCCTATCAGCAGGGAGTACGAGCAGTACTTC
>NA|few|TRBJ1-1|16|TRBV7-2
CASSLGVRWRDTEAFF
TGTGCCAGCAGCTTAGGAGTTCGGTGGCGAGACACTGAAGCTTTCTTT
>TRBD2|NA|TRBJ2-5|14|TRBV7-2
CDSRTGGSGGTQYF
TGTGACAGCAGGACGGGGGGATCAGGAGGGACCCAGTACTTC
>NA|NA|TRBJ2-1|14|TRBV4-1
CASSQVVARSEQFF
TGCGCCAGCAGCCAAGTAGTCGCGCGATCTGAGCAGTTCTTC
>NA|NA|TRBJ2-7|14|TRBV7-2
CASSQTTGRYEQYF
TGTGCCAGCAGCCAGACGACAGGAAGGTACGAGCAGTACTTC
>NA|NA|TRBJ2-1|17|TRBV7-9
CASSQGSEGGARNEQFF
TGTGCCAGCAGCCAAGGAAGTGAGGGGGGGGCCCGGAATGAGCAGTTCTTC